This record concerns one T cell receptor beta chain sequence. Sequencing used immunoSEQ multiplex PCR; TCRdb keeps in-frame clones, though not all of them. The table lists under 55,000 clones, 70% to 90% of them singletons. This record belongs to a study of T cell clones after liver transplantation. As for the study in general: A pre-transplant mixed lymphocyte reaction with TCRbeta sequencing defined graft-donor-reactive clones followed in post-transplant blood. Patients counted as tolerant after at least one year off all immunosuppression, enzymes not exceeding twice normal.

This CDR3 region has 16 residues. From germline, CDR1 is SGHRS and CDR2 YFSETQ. V lost 0 bases and J lost 4, with 16 bases in between. This TCR came from a human patient who received a liver transplant. Some of the T cells may derive from the graft donor. Source: CD4+ T cells from blood, taken 24 months after liver transplant. V is TRBV5-1 and J is TRBJ1-2; D is uncertain. CDR3 loop: CASSLDGERSGYGYTF. The CDR3 DNA reads TGCGCCAGCAGCTTGGACGGCGAGAGATCGGGCTATGGCTACACCTTC.